This T cell receptor beta chain is drawn from a study of T cell responses to AZD1222 COVID-19 vaccine. Findings and limits, study-wide: It should be noted that donors were predominantly white British and more often female, and clonal diversity was possibly underestimated.

Clones were sequenced by immunoSEQ multiplex PCR, and TCRdb holds only the in-frame ones, with some missing. The table lists roughly 150,000 clones, 70% to 90% of them singletons. The CDR3 extends over 12 amino acids. V lost 5 bases and J 6 bases, leaving 8 bases between the germline ends. Looked up from germline, CDR1 is SGHVS and CDR2 is FQNEAQ. Concerning this clone itself: The antigen remains undetermined.

Material: peripheral blood, obtained on day 0 of AZD1222 vaccination. The clonotype originates from an adult in good health. The chain combines TRBV7-8 with TRBJ2-1; D not certain. The DNA of the CDR3 is TGTGCCAGCAGCCAAGCCTTCAATGAGCAGTTCTTC. Its protein is CASSQAFNEQFF.